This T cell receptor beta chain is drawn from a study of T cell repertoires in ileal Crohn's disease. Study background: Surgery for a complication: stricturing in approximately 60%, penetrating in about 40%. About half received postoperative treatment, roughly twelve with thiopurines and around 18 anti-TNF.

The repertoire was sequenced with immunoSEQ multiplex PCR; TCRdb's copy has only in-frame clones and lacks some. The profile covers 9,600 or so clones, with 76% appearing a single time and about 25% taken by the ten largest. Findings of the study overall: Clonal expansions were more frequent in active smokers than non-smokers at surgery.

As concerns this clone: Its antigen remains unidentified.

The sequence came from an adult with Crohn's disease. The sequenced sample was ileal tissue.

The CDR3 spells CAWRPRDISYEQYF. The CDR3 bases are TGTGCCTGGAGGCCCAGGGACATTTCCTACGAGCAGTACTTC. The J gene is TRBJ2-7, the V gene TRBV30, with D possibly matching TRBD1 (6 bases). Trimming pared 3 bases from V and 1 base from J, leaving 13 bases between. From germline, CDR1 is GTSNPN and CDR2 SVGIG (reference sequence). The CDR3 runs to 14 residues.